The clone carrying this T cell receptor beta chain was seen a few times. This entry comes from a study of blood T cells in healthy people across ages. PCR was performed a second time for 7 to 11 cycles using a sample-barcoded 5' primer and a J-beta primer mix. Each cDNA molecule was tagged by a template-switch adaptor with 12 random nucleotides. TCRdb recomputed calls from the 5' RACE reads with MiXCR, one row per CDR3 protein. This table holds some 1,500,000 distinct CDR3 sequences, about 45% found once. Deletions cut 5 bases from V and 7 bases from J, with 10 bases between. The CDR3 is 12 residues long. From germline, CDR1 is MNHEY and CDR2 SVGEGT. Each sample provided at least 5.5 micrograms of extracted total RNA.

The gene calls are TRBV6-2 or TRBV6-3 and TRBJ2-3; D unclear. Sequencing was performed on blood. This receptor was taken from a woman between 18 and 30 years old in good health. CDR3 residues: CASSRRLYTQYF. The CDR3 DNA sequence: TGTGCCAGCAGTCGCAGGCTCTATACGCAGTATTTT.